Presented here are 18 T cell receptor beta chains from one specimen sequenced in a study of technical replicates of blood from a handful of donors. Here immunoSEQ multiplex PCR was the method, and the copy in TCRdb shows in-frame clones only, minus some. The sample shows about 76,000 clones, about 91% of them seen only once. Sequenced input: T cells isolated from PBMCs. The receptors were sampled from a human donor in good health.

The CDR3 protein is CASSVRTGAAPTEAFF. The CDR3, as DNA: TGTGCCAGCAGCGTCCGGACAGGGGCCGCTCCCACTGAAGCTTTCTTT. This chain links TRBV9 with TRBJ1-1; 9 positions match TRBD1. V was pared by 2 bases and J by 4 bases, with 9 bases of the junction left unmatched. The germline V gene encodes CDR1 SGDLS and CDR2 YYNGEE. This CDR3 has 16 amino acids.

The V gene is TRBV4-2, the J gene TRBJ2-2; TRBD2 matches 7 bases. Per germline, CDR1 LGHNA and CDR2 YNFKEQ. Trimming at V came to 1 base and at J to 4 bases, leaving 12 bases not matched to a gene. The CDR3 runs 18 residues. CDR3 amino acids: CASSQAAGGRAVTGELFF. In DNA, the CDR3 is TGTGCCAGCAGCCAAGCCGCCGGTGGGAGGGCCGTCACCGGGGAGCTGTTTTTT.

The chain uses TRBV6-6 and TRBJ2-7, with 13 bases fitting TRBD2. Germline CDR1 is MNHNY and CDR2 is SVGAGI (reference sequence). Germline trimming cut 6 bases from V and 4 bases from J; bases unmatched to any gene: 6. The CDR3 spans 15 residues. CDR3 DNA: TGTGCCAGCAGCCCCGGGACTAGCGGGGTGTACGAGCAGTACTTC. Translating it yields CASSPGTSGVYEQYF.

The V gene is TRBV19, the J gene TRBJ2-3; 7 positions match TRBD1. The ends lost 9 bases at V and 0 bases at J; junction bases unmatched: 15. This CDR3 region has 17 residues. Germline CDR1 reads LNHDA; CDR2 reads SQIVND (reference sequence). The CDR3 spells CASRTGQMSSSTDTQYF. Here the CDR3 DNA reads TGTGCCAGCCGGACGGGACAGATGTCATCTAGCACAGATACGCAGTATTTT.

This clone was counted a single time. The chain links TRBV28 to TRBJ1-1; 12 bases fit TRBD1. Germline values: CDR1 MDHEN, CDR2 SYDVKM. V gave up 2 bases and J gave up 2 bases; unmatched junction bases: 3. This CDR3 comprises 16 residues. The CDR3 DNA reads TGTGCCAGCAGTTTAGGGACAGGGGGCCTTAACACTGAAGCTTTCTTT. Amino acid sequence: CASSLGTGGLNTEAFF.

This chain uses TRBV28 with TRBJ2-7; 10 positions match TRBD1. Germline trimming cut 6 bases from V and 10 bases from J; bases unmatched to any gene: 12. The CDR3 is 14 amino acids. The germline V gene has CDR1 MDHEN and CDR2 SYDVKM. CDR3: CASSWTGGSKSQYF. DNA for the CDR3: TGTGCCAGCAGCTGGACAGGGGGGAGTAAATCCCAGTACTTC.

This clone was counted once. The chain uses TRBV5-4 and TRBJ1-1, with TRBD1 identical over 8 bases. V was clipped by 0 bases and J by 7 bases; unmatched bases: 2. Germline-derived CDR1 and CDR2 are SGHNT and YYREEE (reference sequence). The CDR3 spans 13 residues. The CDR3 sequence is CASSLGTGGEAFF. The DNA for the CDR3 is TGTGCCAGCAGCTTGGGTACAGGGGGTGAAGCTTTCTTT. Using reference TRBV5-4 and TRBJ1-1 for the parts outside the CDR3, the full variable domain is ETGVTQSPTHLIKTRGQQVTLRCSSQSGHNTVSWYQQALGQGPQFIFQYYREEENGRGNFPPRFSGLQFPNYSSELNVNALELDDSALYLCASSLGTGGEAFFGQGTRLTVV.

The chain uses TRBV5-6 and TRBJ1-1, with a tentative D call TRBD1 (6 bases). This CDR3 has 16 amino acids. Germline values: CDR1 SGHDT, CDR2 YYEEEE. Deletions cut 1 base from V and 7 bases from J, with 20 bases between. CDR3 sequence reads: CASSLYPDSHFGEAFF. The CDR3 DNA follows: TGTGCCAGCAGCTTGTACCCGGACAGCCATTTTGGTGAAGCTTTCTTT.

The chain carries TRBV30 and TRBJ2-1; TRBD2 matches 8 bases. The CDR3 runs 17 residues. The V gene's germline CDR1 is GTSNPN and CDR2 SVGIG (reference sequence). V was clipped by 2 bases and J by 0 bases; unmatched bases: 9. The CDR3 sequence: CAWSFSGGHPSYNEQFF. For the CDR3, the DNA is TGTGCCTGGAGTTTCAGCGGGGGACACCCCTCCTACAATGAGCAGTTCTTC. Drawing the rest from reference TRBV30 and TRBJ2-1, the complete variable domain is SQTIHQWPATLVQPVGSPLSLECTVEGTSNPNLYWYRQAAGRGLQLLFYSVGIGQISSEVPQNLSASRPQDRQFILSSKKLLLSDSGFYLCAWSFSGGHPSYNEQFFGPGTRLTVL.

The V gene is TRBV2, the J gene TRBJ1-2; 7 bases are shared with TRBD1. The V and J ends lost 7 bases and 6 bases, in that order; junction bases with no gene match: 5. The CDR3 spans 12 residues. Germline V CDR1 and CDR2: SNHLY, FYNNEI. This chain's CDR3 is CASTGGRDGYTF. CDR3 nucleotide sequence: TGTGCCAGCACAGGGGGAAGGGATGGCTACACCTTC.

This clone was counted a few times. The rearrangement joins TRBV27 to TRBJ1-2; 7 nucleotides agree with TRBD1. The CDR3 sequence is 13 residues long. CDR1 and CDR2 from the germline V gene are MNHEY and SMNVEV (reference sequence). The ends lost 2 bases at V and 6 bases at J; junction bases unmatched: 3. CDR3 sequence reads: CASSLAGGNGYTF. CDR3 sequence (DNA): TGTGCCAGCAGTTTAGCAGGGGGGAATGGCTACACCTTC.

This chain joins TRBV7-9 and TRBJ2-5; the D gene is possibly TRBD1 (6 bases). Germline values: CDR1 SEHNR, CDR2 FQNEAQ (reference sequence). V lost 4 bases, J lost 5 bases, and 14 bases lay in between. This CDR3 spans 14 amino acids. In DNA, the CDR3 is TGTGCCAGCAGCTCCCCTTGGGGGCTTGAGACCCAGTACTTC. It specifies CASSSPWGLETQYF.

This clone was counted once. V is TRBV12-2 and J is TRBJ1-6. TRBV12-2 is shown as a pseudogene. This CDR3 contains 13 residues. CDR3 residues: CASRLPKHSPLHF. CDR3 in DNA: TGTGCAAGTCGCCTACCCAAACATTCACCCCTCCACTTT.

This clone was found once. The gene calls are TRBV7-8 and TRBJ2-2; D not resolved. Germline V gene sequence: CDR1 SGHVS, CDR2 FQNEAQ. The CDR3 runs to 15 residues. Trimming removed 7 bases from V and 4 bases from J, with 16 bases in between. The CDR3 nucleotides are TGTGCCAGCACCCCGCCGCCGGTCTTCACCGGGGAGCTGTTTTTT. Its translation: CASTPPPVFTGELFF.

The chain is built from TRBV29-1 and TRBJ1-1; 7 bases are a match to TRBD1. The ends lost 4 bases at V and 3 bases at J; junction bases unmatched: 5. This CDR3 region has 13 residues. Per the germline V gene, CDR1 is SQVTM and CDR2 is ANQGSEA. CDR3 in amino acids: CSVALQGDTEAFF. CDR3 DNA: TGCAGCGTTGCGCTTCAGGGGGACACTGAAGCTTTCTTT.

CDR3 DNA: TGTGCCAGCAGCTTAGATTTCTTATTGTACAGGGGCAACACTGAAGCTTTCTTT. Its protein product is CASSLDFLLYRGNTEAFF. The J gene is TRBJ1-1, the V gene TRBV11-2, with 7 bases aligning to TRBD1. This CDR3 is built from 18 residues. The germline V gene encodes CDR1 SGHAT and CDR2 FQNNGV. Losses at the gene ends were 0 bases for V and 2 bases for J; bases not matched to a gene: 12. Together with reference TRBV11-2 and TRBJ1-1, the CDR3 gives the full variable domain: EAGVAQSPRYKIIEKRQSVAFWCNPISGHATLYWYQQILGQGPKLLIQFQNNGVVDDSQLPKDRFSAERLKGVDSTLKIQPAKLEDSAVYLCASSLDFLLYRGNTEAFFGQGTRLTVV.

This rearrangement joins TRBV7-2 to TRBJ2-3; 8 bases fit TRBD2. The CDR3 contains 16 residues. J was trimmed by 1 base and V by 4 bases; bases with no gene match: 7. Germline V gene lookup returns CDR1 SGHTA and CDR2 FQGNSA. CDR3: CASSSRLAGGTDTQYF. The DNA for the CDR3 is TGTGCCAGCAGCTCTCGCCTAGCGGGCGGCACAGATACGCAGTATTTT.

A few counts support this clone. The chain combines TRBV4-1 with TRBJ1-1; the D gene is possibly TRBD1 (6 bases). The V gene lost 1 base and the J gene lost 3 bases, with 12 bases spanning the gap. Germline V gene lookup returns CDR1 MGHRA and CDR2 YSYEKL. This CDR3 has 15 amino acids. This chain's CDR3 is CASSQAGQGDTEAFF. The CDR3 DNA is TGCGCCAGCAGCCAAGCGGGACAAGGGGACACTGAAGCTTTCTTT.